This entry lists 7 T cell receptor beta chains sequenced from one sample in a study of blood T cell repertoires in COVID-19. Generated by immunoSEQ multiplex PCR, the TCRdb table keeps only in-frame clones and is missing some. Of about 140,000 clones in the sample, 90% were seen once. The specimen sequenced was peripheral blood. The receptors here all came from an elderly woman with acute or convalescent COVID-19.

The chain links TRBV27 to TRBJ2-2, with 9 bases that match TRBD2. Germline V CDR1 and CDR2: MNHEY, SMNVEV (reference sequence). The CDR3 runs 15 residues. V dropped 6 bases and J dropped 6; count of bases not matched to a gene: 8. CDR3 in amino acids: CASRKPGLAAGELFF. CDR3 in DNA: TGTGCCAGCAGGAAGCCGGGACTAGCAGCCGGGGAGCTGTTTTTT.

The chain employs TRBV5-4 and TRBJ2-7; 8 positions match TRBD1. V shed 0 bases, J shed 9 bases, and the junction held 11 bases outside the gene matches. Germline CDR1 reads SGHNT; CDR2 reads YYREEE (reference sequence). This CDR3 region has 15 residues. CDR3 DNA sequence: TGTGCCAGCAGCTTGGAATCAGGGGGCTTTGGCGGGCAGTACTTC. The encoded protein is CASSLESGGFGGQYF.

V and J are TRBV15 and TRBJ1-4, with a weak D call TRBD1 (6 bases). This CDR3 comprises 15 residues. The V gene lost 0 bases and the J gene lost 5 bases, with 10 bases spanning the gap. Per germline, CDR1 LNHNV and CDR2 YYDKDF (reference sequence). The chain's CDR3 is CATSRDRGANEKLFF. The CDR3 DNA follows: TGTGCCACCAGCAGAGATCGGGGGGCCAATGAAAAACTGTTTTTT.

This chain links TRBV4-3 with TRBJ1-6, with 9 bases lining up with TRBD1. Unmatched junction bases numbered 4, after V lost 1 base and J lost 9 bases. The CDR3 sequence is 15 residues long. Germline V lookup: CDR1 LGHNA, CDR2 YSLEER. The CDR3 loop is CASSQARTGVSPLHF. CDR3 DNA sequence: TGCGCCAGCAGCCAAGCAAGGACAGGGGTTTCACCCCTCCACTTT.

The rearrangement uses TRBV6-5 and TRBJ2-1; TRBD1 matches at 7 bases. Trimming took 6 bases from V and 7 from J; bases not matched to a gene: 6. Germline assignment: CDR1 MNHEY and CDR2 SVGAGI. The CDR3 contains 13 residues. The chain's CDR3 is CASRGTAFNEQFF. The CDR3 DNA reads as TGTGCCAGCAGGGGGACAGCTTTTAATGAGCAGTTCTTC.

This clone was detected only a few times. V is TRBV3-1 (or the pseudogene TRBV3-2) and J is TRBJ1-5; 8 positions match TRBD1. Germline-derived CDR1 and CDR2 are LGHDT and YNNKEL (reference sequence). The CDR3 length is 15 residues. J lost 7 bases, V lost 1 base, and 6 bases had no gene match. The CDR3 region has the DNA TGTGCCAGCAGCCAAGCAGGGGGCCGGGGACAGCCCCAGCATTTT. This encodes CASSQAGGRGQPQHF.

The chain recombines TRBV24-1 with TRBJ2-5; possibly TRBD2 for D (6 bases). Trimming shortened V by 4 bases and J by 2 bases, and 10 bases separated the two germline ends. Germline V gives CDR1 KGHDR, CDR2 SFDVKD. The CDR3 consists of 14 residues. The CDR3 DNA sequence: TGTGCCACCAGTGACGCCGGGACTCAAGAGACCCAGTACTTC. Amino acids: CATSDAGTQETQYF.